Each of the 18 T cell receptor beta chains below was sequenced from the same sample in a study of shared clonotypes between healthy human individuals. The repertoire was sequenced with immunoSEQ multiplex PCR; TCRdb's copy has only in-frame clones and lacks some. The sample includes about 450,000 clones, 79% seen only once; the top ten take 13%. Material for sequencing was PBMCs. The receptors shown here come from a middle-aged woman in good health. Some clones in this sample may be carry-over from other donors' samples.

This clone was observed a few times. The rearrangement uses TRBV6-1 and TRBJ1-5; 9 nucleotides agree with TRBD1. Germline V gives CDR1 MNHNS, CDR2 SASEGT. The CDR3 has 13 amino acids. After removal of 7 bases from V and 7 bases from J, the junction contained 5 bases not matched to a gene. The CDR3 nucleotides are TGTGCCAGCAACCGACAGGGGGAGCAGCCCCAGCATTTT. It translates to CASNRQGEQPQHF.

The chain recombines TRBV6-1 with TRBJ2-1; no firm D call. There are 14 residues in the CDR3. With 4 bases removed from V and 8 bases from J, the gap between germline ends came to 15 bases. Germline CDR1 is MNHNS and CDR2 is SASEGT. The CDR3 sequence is CASSGATLLDEQFF. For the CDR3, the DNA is TGTGCCAGCAGTGGGGCTACCCTACTCGATGAGCAGTTCTTC.

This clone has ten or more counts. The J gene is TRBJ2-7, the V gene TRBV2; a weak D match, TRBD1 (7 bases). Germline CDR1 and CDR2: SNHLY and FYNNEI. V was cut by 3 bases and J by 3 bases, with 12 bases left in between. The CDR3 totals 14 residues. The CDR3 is CASSDRQGGYEQYF. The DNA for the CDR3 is TGTGCCAGCAGTGATCGACAGGGAGGCTACGAGCAGTACTTC.

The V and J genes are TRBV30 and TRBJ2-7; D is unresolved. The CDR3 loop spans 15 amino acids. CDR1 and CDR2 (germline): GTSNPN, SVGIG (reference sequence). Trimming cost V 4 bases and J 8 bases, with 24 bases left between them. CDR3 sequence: CAWTFFRRRGGKQYF. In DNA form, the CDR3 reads TGTGCCTGGACTTTCTTCCGACGACGAGGCGGAAAGCAGTACTTC.

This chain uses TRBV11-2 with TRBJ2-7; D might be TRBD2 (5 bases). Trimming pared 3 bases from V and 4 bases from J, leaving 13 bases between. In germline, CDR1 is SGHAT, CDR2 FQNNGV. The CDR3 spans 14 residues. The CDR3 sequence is CASSFGIRDYEQYF. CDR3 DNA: TGTGCCAGCAGCTTTGGAATCCGGGATTACGAGCAGTACTTC.

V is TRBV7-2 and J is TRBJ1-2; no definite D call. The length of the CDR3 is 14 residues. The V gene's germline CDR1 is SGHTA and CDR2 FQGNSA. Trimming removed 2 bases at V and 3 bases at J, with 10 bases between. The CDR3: CASSLLDGDYGYTF. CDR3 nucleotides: TGTGCCAGCAGCTTATTGGACGGAGACTATGGCTACACCTTC.

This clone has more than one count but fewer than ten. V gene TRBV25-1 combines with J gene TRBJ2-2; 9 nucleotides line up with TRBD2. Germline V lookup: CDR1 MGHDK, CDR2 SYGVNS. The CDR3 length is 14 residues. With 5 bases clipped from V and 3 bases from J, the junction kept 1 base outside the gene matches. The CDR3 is CASSPSGDTGELFF. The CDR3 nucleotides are TGTGCCAGCAGTCCTAGCGGGGACACCGGGGAGCTGTTTTTT.

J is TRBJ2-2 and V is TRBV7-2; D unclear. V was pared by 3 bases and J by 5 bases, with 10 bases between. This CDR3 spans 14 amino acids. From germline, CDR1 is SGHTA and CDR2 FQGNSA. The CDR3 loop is CASSFSLGTGELFF. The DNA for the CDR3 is TGTGCCAGCAGCTTTTCACTGGGTACCGGGGAGCTGTTTTTT.

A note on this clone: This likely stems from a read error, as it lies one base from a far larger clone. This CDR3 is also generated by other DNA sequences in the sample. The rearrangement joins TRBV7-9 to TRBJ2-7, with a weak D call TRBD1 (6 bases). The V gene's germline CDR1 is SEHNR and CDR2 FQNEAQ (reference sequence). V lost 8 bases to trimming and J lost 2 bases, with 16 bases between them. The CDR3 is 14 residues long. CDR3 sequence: CASGKGDIAYEQYF. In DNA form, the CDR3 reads TGTGCCAGCGGGAAGGGGGACATAGCCTACGAGCAGTACTTC.

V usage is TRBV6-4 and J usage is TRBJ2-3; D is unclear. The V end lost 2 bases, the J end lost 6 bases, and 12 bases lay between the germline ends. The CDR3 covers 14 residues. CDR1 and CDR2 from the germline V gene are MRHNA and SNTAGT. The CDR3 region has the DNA TGTGCCAGCAGTGACGTGGACCACTCTGATACGCAGTATTTT. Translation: CASSDVDHSDTQYF.

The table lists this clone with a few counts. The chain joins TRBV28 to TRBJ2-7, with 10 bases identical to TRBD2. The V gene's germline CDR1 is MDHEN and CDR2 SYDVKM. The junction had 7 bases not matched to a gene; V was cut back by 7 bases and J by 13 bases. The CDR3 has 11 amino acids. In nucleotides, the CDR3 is TGTGCCAGCACCCCTGGGACTAGCGTATACTTC. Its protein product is CASTPGTSVYF.

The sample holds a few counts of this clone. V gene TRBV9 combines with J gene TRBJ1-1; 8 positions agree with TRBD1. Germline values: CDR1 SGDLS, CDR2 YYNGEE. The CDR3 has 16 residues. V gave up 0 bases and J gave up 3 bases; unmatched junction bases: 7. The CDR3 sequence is CASSVGSGGGDTEAFF. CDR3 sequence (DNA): TGTGCCAGCAGCGTAGGGTCAGGGGGCGGTGACACTGAAGCTTTCTTT.

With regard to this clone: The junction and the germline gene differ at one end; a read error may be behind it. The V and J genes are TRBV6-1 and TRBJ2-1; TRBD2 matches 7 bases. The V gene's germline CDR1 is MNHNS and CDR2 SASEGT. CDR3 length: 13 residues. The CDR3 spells CANGNRDYDEQFF. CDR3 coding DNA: TGTGCCAACGGGAACCGGGACTACGATGAGCAGTTCTTC.

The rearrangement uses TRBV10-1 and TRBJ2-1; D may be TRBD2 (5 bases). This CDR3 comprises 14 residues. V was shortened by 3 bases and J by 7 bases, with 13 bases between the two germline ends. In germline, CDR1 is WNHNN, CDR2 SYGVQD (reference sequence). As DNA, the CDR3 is TGCGCCAGCAGTGACCTCCGTGGGAGAAATGAGCAGTTCTTC. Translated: CASSDLRGRNEQFF.

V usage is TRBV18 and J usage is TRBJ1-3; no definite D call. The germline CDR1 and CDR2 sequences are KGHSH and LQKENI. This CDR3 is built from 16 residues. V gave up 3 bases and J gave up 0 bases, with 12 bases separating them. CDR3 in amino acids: CASSPPSVPSGNTIYF. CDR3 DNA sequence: TGTGCCAGCTCACCCCCCTCGGTTCCCTCTGGAAACACCATATATTTT.

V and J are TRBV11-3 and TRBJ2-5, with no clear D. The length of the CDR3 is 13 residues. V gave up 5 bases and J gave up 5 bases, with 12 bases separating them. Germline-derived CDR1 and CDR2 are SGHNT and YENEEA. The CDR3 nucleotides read TGTGCCAGCAGCCCCACGGGCGGTGAGACCCAGTACTTC. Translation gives CASSPTGGETQYF.

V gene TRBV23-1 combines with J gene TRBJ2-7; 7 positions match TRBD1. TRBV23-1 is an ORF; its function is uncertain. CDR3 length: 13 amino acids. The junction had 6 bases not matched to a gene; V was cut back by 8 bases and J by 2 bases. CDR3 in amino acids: CASRTGGPYEQYF. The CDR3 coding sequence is TGCGCCAGCCGGACAGGCGGACCCTACGAGCAGTACTTC.

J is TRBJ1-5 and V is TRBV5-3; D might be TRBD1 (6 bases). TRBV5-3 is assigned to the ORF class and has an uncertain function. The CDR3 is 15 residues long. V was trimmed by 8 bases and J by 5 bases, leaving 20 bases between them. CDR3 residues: CASSMGTPDYQPQHF. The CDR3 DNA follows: TGTGCCAGCAGCATGGGGACACCCGATTATCAGCCCCAGCATTTT.